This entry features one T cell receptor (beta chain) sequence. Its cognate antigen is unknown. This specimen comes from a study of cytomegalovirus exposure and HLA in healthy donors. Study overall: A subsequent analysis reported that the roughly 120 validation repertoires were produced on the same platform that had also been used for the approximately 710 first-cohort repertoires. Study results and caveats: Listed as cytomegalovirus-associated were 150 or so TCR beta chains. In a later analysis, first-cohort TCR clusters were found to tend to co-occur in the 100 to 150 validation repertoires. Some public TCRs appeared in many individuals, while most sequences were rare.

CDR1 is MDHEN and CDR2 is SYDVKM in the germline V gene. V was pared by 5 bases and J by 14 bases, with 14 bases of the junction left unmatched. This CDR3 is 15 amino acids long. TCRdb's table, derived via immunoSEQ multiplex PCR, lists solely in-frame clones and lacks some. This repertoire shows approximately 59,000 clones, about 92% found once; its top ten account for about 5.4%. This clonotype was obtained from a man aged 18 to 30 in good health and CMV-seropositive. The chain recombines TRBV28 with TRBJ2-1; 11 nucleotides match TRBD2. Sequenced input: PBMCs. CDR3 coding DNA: TGTGCCAGCAGTCCCCCGGGTAGCGGGGGGGCCTTAGAGTTCTTC. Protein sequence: CASSPPGSGGALEFF.